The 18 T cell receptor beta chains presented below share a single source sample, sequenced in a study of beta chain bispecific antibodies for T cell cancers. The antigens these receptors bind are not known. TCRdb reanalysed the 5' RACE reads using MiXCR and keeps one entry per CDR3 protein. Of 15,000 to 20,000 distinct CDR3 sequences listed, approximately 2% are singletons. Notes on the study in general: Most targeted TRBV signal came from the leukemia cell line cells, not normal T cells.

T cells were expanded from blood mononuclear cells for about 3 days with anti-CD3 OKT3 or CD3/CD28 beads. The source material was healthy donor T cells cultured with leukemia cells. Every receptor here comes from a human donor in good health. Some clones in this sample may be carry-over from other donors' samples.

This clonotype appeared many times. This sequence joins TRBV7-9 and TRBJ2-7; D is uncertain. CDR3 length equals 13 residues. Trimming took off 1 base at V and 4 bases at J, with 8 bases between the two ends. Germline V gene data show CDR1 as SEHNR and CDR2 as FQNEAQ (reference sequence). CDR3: CASSLEVDYEQYF. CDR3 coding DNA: TGTGCCAGCAGCTTAGAGGTTGATTACGAGCAGTACTTC. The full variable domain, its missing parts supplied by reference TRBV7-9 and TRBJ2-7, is DTGVSQNPRHKITKRGQNVTFRCDPISEHNRLYWYRQTLGQGPEFLTYFQNEAQLEKSRLLSDRFSAERPKGSFSTLEIQRTEQGDSAMYLCASSLEVDYEQYFGPGTRLTVT.

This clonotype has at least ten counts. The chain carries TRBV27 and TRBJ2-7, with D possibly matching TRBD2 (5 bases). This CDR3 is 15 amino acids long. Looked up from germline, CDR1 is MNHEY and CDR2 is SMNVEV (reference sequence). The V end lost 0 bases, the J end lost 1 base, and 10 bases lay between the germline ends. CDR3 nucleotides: TGTGCCAGCAGTTTATCATCCGGAGGATCCTACGAGCAGTACTTC. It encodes CASSLSSGGSYEQYF.

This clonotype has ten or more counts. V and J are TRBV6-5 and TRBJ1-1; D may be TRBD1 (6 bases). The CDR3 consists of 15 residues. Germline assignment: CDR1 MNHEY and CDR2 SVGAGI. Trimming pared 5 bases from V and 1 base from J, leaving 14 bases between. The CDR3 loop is CASSPDATGNTEAFF. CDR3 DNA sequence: TGTGCCAGCAGTCCCGATGCGACAGGGAACACTGAAGCTTTCTTT.

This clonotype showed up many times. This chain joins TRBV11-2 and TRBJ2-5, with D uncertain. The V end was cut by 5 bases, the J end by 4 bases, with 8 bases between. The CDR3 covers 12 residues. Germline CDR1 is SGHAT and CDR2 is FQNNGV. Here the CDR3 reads CASSPDRETQYF. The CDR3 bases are TGTGCCAGCAGCCCGGATCGAGAGACCCAGTACTTC. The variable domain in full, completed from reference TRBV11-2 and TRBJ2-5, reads EAGVAQSPRYKIIEKRQSVAFWCNPISGHATLYWYQQILGQGPKLLIQFQNNGVVDDSQLPKDRFSAERLKGVDSTLKIQPAKLEDSAVYLCASSPDRETQYFGPGTRLLVL.

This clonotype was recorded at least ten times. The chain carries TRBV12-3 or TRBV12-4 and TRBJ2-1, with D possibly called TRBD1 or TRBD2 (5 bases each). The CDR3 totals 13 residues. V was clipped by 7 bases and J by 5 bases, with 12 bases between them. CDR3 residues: CASNRDPNNEQFF. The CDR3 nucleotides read TGTGCCAGCAACCGGGACCCAAACAATGAGCAGTTCTTC.

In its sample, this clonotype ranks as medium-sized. The CDR3: CSAYYNEQFF. The CDR3 DNA reads TGCAGTGCATACTACAATGAGCAGTTCTTC. The chain employs TRBV20-1 and TRBJ2-1; D is undetermined. From germline, CDR1 is DFQATT and CDR2 SNEGSKA (reference sequence). Trimming took 6 bases from V and 3 from J, leaving 3 bases between them. This CDR3 spans 10 amino acids.

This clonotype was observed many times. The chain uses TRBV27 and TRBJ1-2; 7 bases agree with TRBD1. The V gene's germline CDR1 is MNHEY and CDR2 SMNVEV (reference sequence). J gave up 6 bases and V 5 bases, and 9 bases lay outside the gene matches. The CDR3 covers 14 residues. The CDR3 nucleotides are TGTGCCAGCAGTGCGACAGGGTGGGAAGATGGCTACACCTTC. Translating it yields CASSATGWEDGYTF.

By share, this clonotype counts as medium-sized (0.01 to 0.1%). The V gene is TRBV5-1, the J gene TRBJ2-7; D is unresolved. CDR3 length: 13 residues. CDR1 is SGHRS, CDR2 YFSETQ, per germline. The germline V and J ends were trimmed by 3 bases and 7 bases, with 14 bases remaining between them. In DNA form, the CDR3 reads TGCGCCAGCAGCTGGAGTGGCTACGAGGAGCAGTACTTC. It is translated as CASSWSGYEEQYF.

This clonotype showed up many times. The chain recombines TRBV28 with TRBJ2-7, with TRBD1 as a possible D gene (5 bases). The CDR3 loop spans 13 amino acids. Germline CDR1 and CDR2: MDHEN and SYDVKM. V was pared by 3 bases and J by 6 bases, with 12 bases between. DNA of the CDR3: TGTGCCAGCAGTTTGTCGGACATCAGCGAGCAGTACTTC. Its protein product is CASSLSDISEQYF.

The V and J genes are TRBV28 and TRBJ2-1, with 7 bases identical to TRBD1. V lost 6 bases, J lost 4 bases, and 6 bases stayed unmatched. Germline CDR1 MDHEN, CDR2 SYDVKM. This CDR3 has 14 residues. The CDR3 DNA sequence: TGTGCCAGCAGCACGGGACAGACTTACAATGAGCAGTTCTTC. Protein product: CASSTGQTYNEQFF.

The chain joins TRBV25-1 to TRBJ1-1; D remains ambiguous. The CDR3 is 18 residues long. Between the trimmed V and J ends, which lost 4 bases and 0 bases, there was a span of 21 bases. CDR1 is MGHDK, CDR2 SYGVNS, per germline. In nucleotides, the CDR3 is TGTGCCAGCAGTGGAAACAGAGCTATTAACCCTATGAACACTGAAGCTTTCTTT. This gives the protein CASSGNRAINPMNTEAFF.

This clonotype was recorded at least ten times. As DNA, the CDR3 is TGCGCCAGCAGTGAGTTTTCCCCCCGTAGCAATCAGCCCCAGCATTTT. Residues: CASSEFSPRSNQPQHF. The genes are TRBV10-2 and TRBJ1-5; D is uncertain. Germline lookup yields CDR1 WSHSY and CDR2 SAAADI. V lost 1 base and J lost 0, with 10 bases in between. This CDR3 is 16 amino acids long.

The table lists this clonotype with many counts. This CDR3 reads CASSPGFGAANYGYTF. CDR3 DNA: TGCGCCAGCAGCCCGGGGTTCGGAGCAGCTAACTATGGCTACACCTTC. J is TRBJ1-2 and V is TRBV5-1, with D uncertain. Trimming stripped 4 bases from V and 0 bases from J, with 16 bases between. Germline CDR1 is SGHRS and CDR2 is YFSETQ. This CDR3 is 16 amino acids long. Supplemented by reference TRBV5-1 and TRBJ1-2, the full variable domain reads KAGVTQTPRYLIKTRGQQVTLSCSPISGHRSVSWYQQTPGQGLQFLFEYFSETQRNKGNFPGRFSGRQFSNSRSEMNVSTLELGDSALYLCASSPGFGAANYGYTFGSGTRLTVV.

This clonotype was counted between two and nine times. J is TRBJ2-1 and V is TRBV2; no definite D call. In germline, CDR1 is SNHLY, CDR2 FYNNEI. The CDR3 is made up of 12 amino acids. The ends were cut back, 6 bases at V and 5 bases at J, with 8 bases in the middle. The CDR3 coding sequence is TGTGCCAGCAGACTATCGGACAATGAGCAGTTCTTC. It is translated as CASRLSDNEQFF.

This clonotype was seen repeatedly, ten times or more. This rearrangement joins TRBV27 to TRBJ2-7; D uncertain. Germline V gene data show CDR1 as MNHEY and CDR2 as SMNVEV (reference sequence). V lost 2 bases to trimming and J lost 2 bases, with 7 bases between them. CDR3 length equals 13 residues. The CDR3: CASSLRIAYEQYF. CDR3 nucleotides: TGTGCCAGCAGTTTAAGAATCGCCTACGAGCAGTACTTC.

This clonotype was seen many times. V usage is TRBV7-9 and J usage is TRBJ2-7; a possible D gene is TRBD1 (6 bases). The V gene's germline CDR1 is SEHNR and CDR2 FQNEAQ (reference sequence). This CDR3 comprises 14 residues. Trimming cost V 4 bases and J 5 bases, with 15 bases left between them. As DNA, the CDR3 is TGTGCCAGCAGCTCCGTCAACAGGGAACACGAGCAGTACTTC. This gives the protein CASSSVNREHEQYF.

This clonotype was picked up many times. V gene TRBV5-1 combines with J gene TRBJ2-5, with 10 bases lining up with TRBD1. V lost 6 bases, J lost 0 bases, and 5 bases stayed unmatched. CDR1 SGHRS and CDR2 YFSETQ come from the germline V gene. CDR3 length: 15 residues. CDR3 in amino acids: CASTSGQGHQETQYF. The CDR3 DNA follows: TGCGCCAGCACCTCGGGACAGGGGCACCAAGAGACCCAGTACTTC.

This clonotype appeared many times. CDR3 bases: TGTGCCAGCAGTTTTGTAGGGAACACTGAAGCTTTCTTT. It encodes CASSFVGNTEAFF. The chain employs TRBV28 and TRBJ1-1; D is undetermined. The CDR3 loop spans 13 amino acids. V was clipped by 3 bases and J by 1 base, with 6 bases between them. CDR1 MDHEN and CDR2 SYDVKM come from the germline V gene. The full variable domain, rest sourced from reference TRBV28 and TRBJ1-1, is DVKVTQSSRYLVKRTGEKVFLECVQDMDHENMFWYRQDPGLGLRLIYFSYDVKMKEKGDIPEGYSVSREKKERFSLILESASTNQTSMYLCASSFVGNTEAFFGQGTRLTVV.